One sample yielded the 28 T cell receptor beta chains listed below, sequenced in a study of blood T cell repertoires in COVID-19. Assay used: immunoSEQ multiplex PCR; TCRdb lists only in-frame clones, some missing. The data show 150,000 to 200,000 clones, with 82% seen just once and about 8.4% held by the top ten. Sample: peripheral blood. All receptors come from a woman in her 70s with acute or convalescent COVID-19.

This chain uses TRBV19 with TRBJ2-4; 9 bases line up with TRBD2. Per the germline V gene, CDR1 is LNHDA and CDR2 is SQIVND (reference sequence). CDR3 size: 14 residues. With V trimmed by 11 bases and J by 5 bases, 10 bases remained unmatched. CDR3 sequence reads: CAGSRSGRENIQYF. CDR3 nucleotides: TGTGCCGGATCTCGTAGCGGGAGAGAAAACATTCAGTACTTC.

The V and J genes are TRBV5-5 and TRBJ1-6, with 9 positions matching TRBD1. The CDR3 runs 15 residues. Germline V gene sequence: CDR1 SGHKS, CDR2 YYEKEE (reference sequence). The J segment lost 9 bases and the V segment lost 4 bases, leaving 8 bases of the junction unmatched. CDR3 sequence: CASSILQGASSPLHF. In nucleotides, the CDR3 is TGTGCCAGCAGCATCCTACAGGGGGCCAGTTCACCCCTCCACTTT.

This chain joins TRBV15 and TRBJ2-1; 8 bases agree with TRBD1. The germline gives CDR1 LNHNV, CDR2 YYDKDF (reference sequence). V dropped 5 bases and J dropped 4; count of bases not matched to a gene: 7. The CDR3 has 15 residues. CDR3 amino acids: CATSGGTGSYNEQFF. DNA for the CDR3: TGTGCCACCAGCGGCGGGACAGGATCTTACAATGAGCAGTTCTTC.

The chain links TRBV28 to TRBJ1-4, with 7 positions matching TRBD1. V lost 3 bases, J lost 7 bases, and 11 bases stayed unmatched. CDR1 and CDR2 (germline): MDHEN, SYDVKM. The CDR3 extends over 16 amino acids. The DNA of the CDR3 is TGTGCCAGCAGTTTGGGATTACAGGGGACCACTGAAAAACTGTTTTTT. The encoded protein is CASSLGLQGTTEKLFF.

CDR3 nucleotides: TGTGCCAGTAGTATACTAGCGGGGGAGTACAATGAGCAGTTCTTC. Amino acid sequence: CASSILAGEYNEQFF. The chain recombines TRBV19 with TRBJ2-1; 10 nucleotides agree with TRBD2. The V segment lost 2 bases and the J segment 4 bases; nucleotides outside the gene matches: 2. CDR3 size: 15 residues. The germline V gene encodes CDR1 LNHDA and CDR2 SQIVND (reference sequence).

The count of this clone is one. This chain joins TRBV6-5 and TRBJ2-7, with 7 nucleotides matching TRBD1. Germline V gene lookup returns CDR1 MNHEY and CDR2 SVGAGI. The CDR3 extends over 16 amino acids. V dropped 4 bases and J dropped 1; count of bases not matched to a gene: 10. In DNA, the CDR3 is TGTGCCAGCAGTTTTCACCAGGGGGAGAGGTCCTACGAGCAGTACTTC. It encodes CASSFHQGERSYEQYF.

The rearrangement links TRBV18 to TRBJ1-2; possibly TRBD1 for D (6 bases). CDR3 size: 14 residues. Germline V gene data show CDR1 as KGHSH and CDR2 as LQKENI. V lost 2 bases and J 12 bases, leaving 19 bases between the germline ends. For the CDR3, the DNA is TGTGCCAGCTCACCATCCCAACAGGGCAAAATCAACACCTTC. Translation: CASSPSQQGKINTF.

The V gene is TRBV2, the J gene TRBJ1-5, with a tentative D call TRBD1 (5 bases). The germline CDR1 and CDR2 sequences are SNHLY and FYNNEI. The CDR3 totals 15 residues. V was pared by 2 bases and J by 4 bases, with 12 bases between. As DNA, the CDR3 is TGTGCCAGCAGTGAACAGGGATATTCAAATCAGCCCCAGCATTTT. Translation: CASSEQGYSNQPQHF.

This CDR3 reads CAISIRQENSPLHF. DNA of the CDR3: TGTGCCATCTCGATAAGACAAGAAAATTCACCCCTCCACTTT. The chain links TRBV10-3 to TRBJ1-6; D gene unclear. V was clipped by 8 bases and J by 7 bases, with 15 bases between them. Germline CDR1 reads ENHRY; CDR2 reads SYGVKD. CDR3 length: 14 residues.

The V call is TRBV6-2 or TRBV6-3, the J call TRBJ1-2; TRBD1 aligns across 7 bases. This CDR3 has 13 amino acids. CDR1 and CDR2 (germline): MNHEY, SVGEGT. Trimming cost V 6 bases and J 0 bases; bases outside gene matches: 1. CDR3 DNA sequence: TGTGCCAGCAGCCAGGGGGCTAACTATGGCTACACCTTC. Translating gives CASSQGANYGYTF.

V is TRBV27 and J is TRBJ1-1, with a weak D call TRBD1 (5 bases). From germline, CDR1 is MNHEY and CDR2 SMNVEV (reference sequence). The CDR3 totals 12 residues. V lost 6 bases to trimming and J lost 5 bases, with 10 bases between them. The DNA of the CDR3 is TGTGCCAGCAGGCAGGGTTGGACTGAAGCTTTCTTT. Its translation is CASRQGWTEAFF.

The rearrangement links TRBV10-3 to TRBJ1-2; D may be TRBD1 (6 bases). V lost 0 bases, J lost 4 bases, and 9 bases lay in between. The germline CDR1 and CDR2 sequences are ENHRY and SYGVKD. This CDR3 has 14 residues. In nucleotides, the CDR3 is TGTGCCATCAGTGAGTCGGTGGGGGCCTATGGCTACACCTTC. Protein: CAISESVGAYGYTF.

The rearrangement links TRBV5-5 to TRBJ1-2; no firm D call. The CDR3 totals 13 residues. The V and J ends lost 4 bases and 4 bases respectively, with 11 bases between them. Germline loops: CDR1 SGHKS, CDR2 YYEKEE (reference sequence). The CDR3 region is CASSTSGSYGYTF. The CDR3 nucleotides are TGTGCCAGCAGCACCTCGGGTAGCTATGGCTACACCTTC.

This clone has just one count. The V call is TRBV2, the J call TRBJ2-1; 8 nucleotides agree with TRBD2. Germline V gene lookup returns CDR1 SNHLY and CDR2 FYNNEI. V dropped 5 bases and J dropped 8; count of bases not matched to a gene: 11. This CDR3 has 15 residues. This chain's CDR3 is CASSSGTSRMDEQFF. The CDR3 DNA follows: TGTGCCAGCAGTTCCGGGACTAGTAGGATGGATGAGCAGTTCTTC.

The chain couples TRBV6-6 to TRBJ2-1; a possible D gene is TRBD2 (5 bases). CDR3 length: 13 amino acids. Germline CDR1 and CDR2: MNHNY and SVGAGI (reference sequence). V was clipped by 2 bases and J by 10 bases, with 12 bases between them. The chain's CDR3 is CASSYQSRGEQFF. The CDR3 nucleotides read TGTGCCAGCAGTTACCAGTCACGAGGGGAGCAGTTCTTC.

V and J are TRBV5-6 and TRBJ2-7; TRBD1 is a possible D gene (5 bases). CDR3 length: 15 residues. V lost 4 bases to trimming and J lost 3 bases, with 17 bases between them. Germline CDR1 is SGHDT and CDR2 is YYEEEE. CDR3 DNA sequence: TGTGCCAGCAGCCGAATAGACAGTTGGGACTACGAGCAGTACTTC. Amino acid sequence: CASSRIDSWDYEQYF. Using reference TRBV5-6 and TRBJ2-7 for the parts outside the CDR3, the full variable domain is DAGVTQSPTHLIKTRGQQVTLRCSPKSGHDTVSWYQQALGQGPQFIFQYYEEEERQRGNFPDRFSGHQFPNYSSELNVNALLLGDSALYLCASSRIDSWDYEQYFGPGTRLTVT.

This clone came up a few times. This chain uses TRBV2 with TRBJ2-7; 9 bases line up with TRBD1. The CDR3 spans 14 residues. Germline CDR1 SNHLY, CDR2 FYNNEI. With V trimmed by 7 bases and J by 0 bases, 4 bases remained unmatched. The CDR3 spells CASKGTGSSYEQYF. CDR3 in DNA: TGTGCCAGCAAAGGGACAGGGTCCTCCTACGAGCAGTACTTC.

In this sample, this clone turned up once. This chain uses TRBV6-5 with TRBJ1-1; tentatively, D is TRBD1 (6 bases). In germline, CDR1 is MNHEY, CDR2 SVGAGI. Trimming took off 11 bases at V and 1 base at J, with 14 bases between the two ends. This CDR3 contains 13 residues. This CDR3 is CAVQQGPNTEAFF. The CDR3 DNA reads as TGTGCCGTACAACAGGGACCGAACACTGAAGCTTTCTTT.

This clone was observed a few times. The gene calls are TRBV11-3 and TRBJ2-1, with 8 bases fitting TRBD2. The junction had 3 bases not matched to a gene; V was cut back by 3 bases and J by 8 bases. The CDR3 totals 13 residues. Per the germline V gene, CDR1 is SGHNT and CDR2 is YENEEA. The CDR3 sequence: CASSFGLAHEQFF. In DNA form, the CDR3 reads TGTGCCAGCAGCTTCGGACTAGCCCATGAGCAGTTCTTC.

V gene TRBV5-6 combines with J gene TRBJ2-2; 13 bases agree with TRBD2. V lost 7 bases, J lost 5 bases, and 17 bases stayed unmatched. This CDR3 is 19 amino acids long. Germline CDR1 is SGHDT and CDR2 is YYEEEE. CDR3 DNA: TGTGCCAGCTTTTTAAGGACTAGCGGGGGTCTAACGGGGACCGGGGAGCTGTTTTTT. Its translation is CASFLRTSGGLTGTGELFF.

The chain employs TRBV19 and TRBJ2-1, with TRBD2 matching 9 bases. The CDR3 sequence is 15 residues long. With V trimmed by 1 base and J by 4 bases, 2 bases remained unmatched. Germline-derived CDR1 and CDR2 are LNHDA and SQIVND (reference sequence). The CDR3 is CASSIGRGGYNEQFF. The CDR3 DNA is TGTGCCAGTAGTATAGGGCGGGGGGGGTACAATGAGCAGTTCTTC. The full variable domain, completed using reference TRBV19 and TRBJ2-1, is DGGITQSPKYLFRKEGQNVTLSCEQNLNHDAMYWYRQDPGQGLRLIYYSQIVNDFQKGDIAEGYSVSREKKESFPLTVTSAQKNPTAFYLCASSIGRGGYNEQFFGPGTRLTVL.

This clone was picked up a small number of times. CDR3 loop: CASSRAAGLAGGVETQYF. Written as DNA, the CDR3 is TGTGCCAGCAGCCGGGCCGCGGGACTAGCGGGGGGTGTAGAGACCCAGTACTTC. The rearrangement links TRBV7-2 to TRBJ2-5; 15 bases are shared with TRBD2. The germline gives CDR1 SGHTA, CDR2 FQGNSA. The CDR3 extends over 18 amino acids. The V gene end was trimmed by 5 bases and the J gene end by 4 bases; junction bases not matched to a gene: 11.

The rearrangement links TRBV7-7 to TRBJ2-3, with 10 bases fitting TRBD2. This CDR3 is 17 amino acids long. Germline CDR1 reads SSHAT; CDR2 reads FNYEAQ (reference sequence). V lost 1 base and J lost 4; bases outside the gene matches: 8. As DNA, the CDR3 is TGTGCCAGCAGCTTAGTCCCGAGCGGGAGGGGGTCAGATACGCAGTATTTT. Amino acid sequence: CASSLVPSGRGSDTQYF. The whole variable domain, remainder taken from reference TRBV7-7 and TRBJ2-3, is GAGVSQSPRYKVTKRGQDVTLRCDPISSHATLYWYQQALGQGPEFLTYFNYEAQPDKSGLPSDRFSAERPEGSISTLTIQRTEQRDSAMYRCASSLVPSGRGSDTQYFGPGTRLTVL.

In this sample, this clone turned up once. The V call is TRBV10-2, the J call TRBJ1-1; D unresolved. Per the germline V gene, CDR1 is WSHSY and CDR2 is SAAADI. V was shortened by 6 bases and J by 0 bases, with 11 bases between the two germline ends. The CDR3 length is 14 residues. The CDR3 reads CASSQTALNTEAFF. CDR3 in DNA: TGCGCCAGCAGCCAAACAGCTTTGAACACTGAAGCTTTCTTT.

The chain uses TRBV6-5 and TRBJ2-3; D not resolved. CDR1 and CDR2 (germline): MNHEY, SVGAGI. V was trimmed by 6 bases and J by 4 bases, leaving 17 bases between them. The CDR3 sequence is 15 residues long. The CDR3 DNA is TGTGCCAGCAGCTTCCGTGGGTCTCAGGCAGATACGCAGTATTTT. This gives the protein CASSFRGSQADTQYF.

The gene calls are TRBV20-1 and TRBJ1-6, with D tentatively TRBD1 (5 bases). Germline V lookup: CDR1 DFQATT, CDR2 SNEGSKA (reference sequence). The V gene lost 3 bases and the J gene lost 7 bases, with 19 bases spanning the gap. This CDR3 is 16 amino acids long. Here the CDR3 DNA reads TGCAGTGCTAGTCCCGACGCAAGGGGATTGAATTCACCCCTCCACTTT. Its protein is CSASPDARGLNSPLHF.

V gene TRBV7-2 combines with J gene TRBJ2-1, with 8 bases identical to TRBD2. CDR3 size: 15 residues. Trimming took 5 bases from V and 5 from J; bases not matched to a gene: 8. Looked up from germline, CDR1 is SGHTA and CDR2 is FQGNSA. Here the CDR3 reads CASSDSGGSHNEQFF. In nucleotides, the CDR3 is TGTGCCAGCAGCGACAGCGGGGGCTCACACAATGAGCAGTTCTTC. Full variable domain (remainder filled in from reference TRBV7-2 and TRBJ2-1): GAGVSQSPSNKVTEKGKDVELRCDPISGHTALYWYRQSLGQGLEFLIYFQGNSAPDKSGLPSDRFSAERTGGSVSTLTIQRTQQEDSAVYLCASSDSGGSHNEQFFGPGTRLTVL.

This chain connects TRBV5-1 to TRBJ2-7; 7 nucleotides match TRBD1. V was clipped by 4 bases and J by 3 bases; unmatched bases: 4. Germline V CDR1 and CDR2: SGHRS, YFSETQ. This CDR3 has 13 residues. This chain's CDR3 is CASSADRLYEQYF. The CDR3, as DNA: TGCGCCAGCAGCGCGGACAGGCTCTACGAGCAGTACTTC.